This record looks at one TCR beta chain sequence and its context. Recording of this donor's CMV serostatus was not done. 60 Vbeta and 13 Jbeta primers were used in PCR. Using immunoSEQ multiplex PCR, the repertoire was profiled, and TCRdb retains in-frame clones only, with some absent. The sample lists some 98,000 clones; 81% were seen once. This record belongs to a study of cytomegalovirus exposure and HLA in healthy donors. This CDR3 is 15 amino acids long. J lost 4 bases, V lost 4 bases, and 4 bases had no gene match. The germline V gene has CDR1 MDHEN and CDR2 SYDVKM. The sequencing sample was made of PBMCs. The clonotype originates from a human donor in good health. The rearrangement uses TRBV28 and TRBJ1-2, with 12 bases lining up with TRBD1. CDR3 in amino acids: CASSYRDRGLYGYTF. In DNA form, the CDR3 reads TGTGCCAGCAGTTATCGGGACAGGGGGCTCTATGGCTACACCTTC.